The 12 T cell receptor beta chains in this list originate from one sample, sequenced in a study of T cell repertoires in cytomegalovirus infection. The antigens for these receptors are not known. TCRdb ran MiXCR on the reads and lists one entry per CDR3 protein. This table holds roughly 500,000 distinct CDR3 sequences, 30% to 40% found once. The sequenced sample was cultured PBMCs, obtained from culture after CMV antigen stimulation. The receptors were sampled from a human donor in good health (CMV status not recorded). Some clones in this sample may be carry-over from other donors' samples.

The rearrangement joins TRBV7-4 to TRBJ2-7; TRBD1 might be the D (5 bases). The germline V gene has CDR1 SGHVT and CDR2 SQSDAQ. Between the trimmed V and J ends, which lost 10 bases and 0 bases, there was a span of 13 bases. The CDR3 runs to 13 residues. As DNA, the CDR3 is TGTGCCACGTCAGGGCAAAGCTCCTACGAGCAGTACTTC. Amino acid sequence: CATSGQSSYEQYF.

Only a few counts were recorded for this clonotype. V gene TRBV6-2 or TRBV6-3 combines with J gene TRBJ2-3, with 7 nucleotides matching TRBD2. Germline CDR1 reads MNHEY; CDR2 reads SVGEGT. The length of the CDR3 is 15 residues. J lost 1 base, V lost 6 bases, and 7 bases had no gene match. The CDR3 DNA is TGTGCCAGCAGCTACAGCGGGAAGGGCACAGATACGCAGTATTTT. Translated, it gives CASSYSGKGTDTQYF.

The V gene is TRBV11-2, the J gene TRBJ2-3, with D perhaps assigned TRBD1 or TRBD2 (5 bases each). The length of the CDR3 is 13 residues. V was trimmed by 0 bases and J by 8 bases, leaving 9 bases between them. Germline CDR1 SGHAT, CDR2 FQNNGV. The CDR3 is CASSLETGGTQYF. In DNA, the CDR3 is TGTGCCAGCAGCTTAGAAACAGGAGGTACGCAGTATTTT.

This clonotype was seen ten or more times. The chain is built from TRBV7-2 and TRBJ2-3, with 7 nucleotides matching TRBD2. Germline CDR1 and CDR2: SGHTA and FQGNSA. J gave up 5 bases and V 7 bases, and 12 bases lay outside the gene matches. The CDR3 runs to 15 residues. Here the CDR3 reads CASKIRGVGEDTQYF. CDR3 sequence (DNA): TGTGCCAGCAAAATCCGGGGGGTAGGGGAAGATACGCAGTATTTT.

V usage is TRBV5-1 and J usage is TRBJ2-7; possible D gene TRBD2, 6 bases. CDR3 length: 15 amino acids. V lost 0 bases to trimming and J lost 3 bases, with 13 bases between them. The V gene's germline CDR1 is SGHRS and CDR2 YFSETQ. The CDR3 DNA reads TGCGCCAGCAGCTTGGGGCTAGCGAGCTACTACGAGCAGTACTTC. Residues: CASSLGLASYYEQYF.

This clonotype came up a few times. V is TRBV12-3 or TRBV12-4 and J is TRBJ1-2; D might be TRBD1 (5 bases). Trimming left V 0 bases short and J 5 bases short, with 16 bases between. The CDR3 consists of 16 residues. The CDR3 spells CASSLAVEGSGYGYTF. In DNA form, the CDR3 reads TGTGCCAGCAGTTTAGCGGTGGAGGGATCAGGGTATGGCTACACCTTC.

This clonotype turned up a few times. V is TRBV7-6 and J is TRBJ2-1, with 11 bases matching TRBD2. Germline values: CDR1 SGHVS, CDR2 FNYEAQ. The junction had 6 bases not matched to a gene; V was cut back by 5 bases and J by 3 bases. The CDR3 is made up of 16 amino acids. The CDR3 protein is CASSDSGRAFYNEQFF. CDR3 nucleotide sequence: TGTGCCAGCAGCGATAGCGGGAGGGCCTTCTACAATGAGCAGTTCTTC.

The V gene is TRBV6-8, the J gene TRBJ1-4; D possibly corresponds to TRBD1 (5 bases). Between the trimmed V and J ends, which lost 6 bases and 6 bases, there was a span of 26 bases. The V gene's germline CDR1 is MNHGY and CDR2 SAAAGT. The CDR3 has 18 residues. The CDR3 region has the DNA TGTGCCAGCAGAGAGACTGGCGGGGCAGCCAGAGATTATGAAAAACTGTTTTTT. This encodes CASRETGGAARDYEKLFF.

The CDR3 spells CASTRTGSLGAFF. The DNA of the CDR3 is TGTGCCAGCACGAGGACAGGGAGCCTGGGGGCTTTCTTT. The chain has TRBV6-6 and TRBJ1-1; 8 nucleotides line up with TRBD1. Per the germline V gene, CDR1 is MNHNY and CDR2 is SVGAGI (reference sequence). The CDR3 extends over 13 amino acids. V shed 7 bases and J 11 bases; nucleotides not matched to a gene: 12.

This chain connects TRBV29-1 to TRBJ2-1; TRBD2 matches 9 bases. The germline CDR1 and CDR2 sequences are SQVTM and ANQGSEA. The CDR3 is 13 amino acids. The CDR3 DNA reads as TGCAGTGGGCGGGGCGGGAGGGGGAATGAGCAGTTCTTC. Translating gives CSGRGGRGNEQFF.

The rearrangement links TRBV7-6 to TRBJ1-6; TRBD1 might be the D (6 bases). Germline-derived CDR1 and CDR2 are SGHVS and FNYEAQ. The CDR3 spans 17 residues. The V end was cut by 2 bases, the J end by 6 bases, with 17 bases between. The CDR3 DNA reads as TGTGCCAGCAGCTTAATTACAGGGACTGTGACTAATTCACCCCTCCACTTT. It translates to CASSLITGTVTNSPLHF.

The chain carries TRBV7-2 and TRBJ2-2; tentatively, D is TRBD2 (5 bases). Looked up from germline, CDR1 is SGHTA and CDR2 is FQGNSA. V was trimmed by 2 bases and J by 4 bases, leaving 5 bases between them. The CDR3 has 13 residues. The CDR3 sequence: CASSLLATGELFF. DNA for the CDR3: TGTGCCAGCAGCTTACTAGCCACCGGGGAGCTGTTTTTT.